Given below is one TCR beta chain in context. The TCR beta repertoire was assessed by survey-level immunoSEQ sequencing. Here immunoSEQ multiplex PCR was the method, and the copy in TCRdb shows in-frame clones only, minus some. The repertoire includes under 65,000 clones, approximately 95% of them detected once, and around 10% sits in the top ten. Germline CDR1 SGHTA, CDR2 FQGNSA. Trimming stripped 4 bases from V and 0 bases from J, with 10 bases between. This CDR3 is 15 amino acids long. V gene TRBV7-2 combines with J gene TRBJ2-4; D is perhaps TRBD1 (5 bases). The sequence came from a man aged 40-50 years with rheumatoid arthritis. Input material: PBMCs. This CDR3 reads CASSSDRSAKNIQYF. The DNA of the CDR3 is TGTGCCAGCAGCTCAGACAGATCAGCCAAAAACATTCAGTACTTC.